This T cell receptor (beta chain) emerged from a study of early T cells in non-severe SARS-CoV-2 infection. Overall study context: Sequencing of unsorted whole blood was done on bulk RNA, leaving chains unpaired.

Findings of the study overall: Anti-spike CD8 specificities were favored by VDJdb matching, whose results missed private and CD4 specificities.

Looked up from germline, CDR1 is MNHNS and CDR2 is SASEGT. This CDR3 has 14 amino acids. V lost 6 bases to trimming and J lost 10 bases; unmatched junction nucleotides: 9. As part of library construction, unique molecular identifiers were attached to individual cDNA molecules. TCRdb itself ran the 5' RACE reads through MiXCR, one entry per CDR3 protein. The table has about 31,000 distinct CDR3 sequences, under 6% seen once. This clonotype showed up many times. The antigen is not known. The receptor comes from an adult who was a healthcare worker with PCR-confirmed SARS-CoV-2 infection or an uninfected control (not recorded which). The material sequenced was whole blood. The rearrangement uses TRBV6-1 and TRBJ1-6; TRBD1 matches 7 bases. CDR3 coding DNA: TGTGCCAGCAGGTGGACAGGTCAAAACTCACCCCTCCACTTT. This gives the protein CASRWTGQNSPLHF.